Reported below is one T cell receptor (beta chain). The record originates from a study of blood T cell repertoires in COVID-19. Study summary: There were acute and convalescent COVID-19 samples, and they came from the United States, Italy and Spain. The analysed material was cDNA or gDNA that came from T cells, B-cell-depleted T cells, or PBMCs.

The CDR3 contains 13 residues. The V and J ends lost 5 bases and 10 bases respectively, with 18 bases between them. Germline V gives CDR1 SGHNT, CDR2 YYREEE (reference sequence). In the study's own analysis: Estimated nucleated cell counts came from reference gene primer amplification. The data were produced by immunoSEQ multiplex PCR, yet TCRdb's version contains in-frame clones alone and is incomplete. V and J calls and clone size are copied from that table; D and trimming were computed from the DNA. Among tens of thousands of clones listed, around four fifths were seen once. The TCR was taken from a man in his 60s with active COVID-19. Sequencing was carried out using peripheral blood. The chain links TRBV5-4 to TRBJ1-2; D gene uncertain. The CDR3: CASSYSSGVDYTF. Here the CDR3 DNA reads TGTGCCAGCAGTTATTCTAGTGGAGTCGACTACACCTTC.